Sequencing of this T cell receptor beta chain was carried out in a study of T cell responses to AZD1222 COVID-19 vaccine. Findings and limits, study-wide: Every sample of the repertoires postdated the peak T cell response. Baseline seropositivity occurred in only a handful of AZD1222 recipients. Possibly, clonal diversity was underestimated; donors were largely white British and included more females.

Trimming removed 4 bases from V and 2 bases from J; junction bases left unmatched: 10. The CDR3 spans 17 residues. Germline-derived CDR1 and CDR2 are GTSNPN and SVGIG (reference sequence). This clone was seen a single time. As yet, its antigen is unknown. Profiled with immunoSEQ multiplex PCR; TCRdb holds only in-frame clones, not every one. This table has about 180,000 clones, more than 70% appearing once. The rearrangement links TRBV30 to TRBJ2-1; 11 bases align to TRBD2. This clonotype originated in an adult who received the AZD1222 COVID-19 vaccine. The input for sequencing was peripheral blood, taken 28 days after the second AZD1222 dose. The CDR3 region has the DNA TGTGCCTGGACGCGACTAGCGGGAAGATCGGCCTACAATGAGCAGTTCTTC. Amino acid sequence: CAWTRLAGRSAYNEQFF.